The rows below give T cell receptor beta chains drawn from one sample of a study of blood T cell repertoires in COVID-19. Here immunoSEQ multiplex PCR was the method, and the copy in TCRdb shows in-frame clones only, minus some. The sample has 9,500 to 15,000 clones; roughly 85% are singletons. Sequencing was performed on peripheral blood. The source is a human donor in a cohort sampled during active COVID-19. Both conserved end residues are part of each CDR3. D genes are given only for firm matches. A row's size may be missing; if present it is once, few, many or a size class.

CDR3 length: 14
V gene: TRBV6-5
clone size: NA
D gene: NA
J gene: TRBJ1-1
CDR3 DNA: TGTGCCAGCAGTACCGACCCGCGGGGCACTGAAGCTTTCTTT
CDR3 protein: CASSTDPRGTEAFF

CDR3 length: 15
V gene: TRBV5-6
clone size: NA
D gene: TRBD1
J gene: TRBJ2-7
CDR3 DNA: TGTGCCAGCAGCTCTCCCGACAGGGGGCTCGACGAGCAGTACTTC
CDR3 protein: CASSSPDRGLDEQYF

CDR3 length: 15
V gene: TRBV3-1/TRBV3-2
clone size: NA
D gene: TRBD2
J gene: TRBJ2-3
CDR3 DNA: TGTGCCAGCAGCCAAGCCGTGCGGGGGGCGGATACGCAGTATTTT
CDR3 protein: CASSQAVRGADTQYF

CDR3 length: 15
V gene: TRBV6-5
clone size: NA
D gene: TRBD2
J gene: TRBJ2-1
CDR3 DNA: TGTGCCAGCAGCCCCGGCGCGGGGGTTATGCATGAGCAGTTCTTC
CDR3 protein: CASSPGAGVMHEQFF

CDR3 length: 16
V gene: TRBV18
clone size: NA
D gene: TRBD1
J gene: TRBJ2-5
CDR3 DNA: TGTGCCAGCTCACCACGACCCAGGGGGCTGCAAGAGACCCAGTACTTC
CDR3 protein: CASSPRPRGLQETQYF

CDR3 length: 15
V gene: TRBV10-3
clone size: NA
D gene: TRBD1
J gene: TRBJ2-7
CDR3 DNA: TGTGCCATCTCATCGCCGGACAGGGAATTCTACGAGCAGTACTTC
CDR3 protein: CAISSPDREFYEQYF

CDR3 length: 11
V gene: TRBV20-1
clone size: NA
D gene: NA
J gene: TRBJ1-2
CDR3 DNA: TGCAGGGCGACGGGTAACTATGGCTACACCTTC
CDR3 protein: CRATGNYGYTF

CDR3 length: 13
V gene: TRBV6-2/TRBV6-3
clone size: NA
D gene: TRBD1
J gene: TRBJ1-2
CDR3 DNA: TGTGCCAGCAGTGGGGACAGTCGGAGGGGCTACACCTTC
CDR3 protein: CASSGDSRRGYTF

CDR3 length: 13
V gene: TRBV5-1
clone size: NA
D gene: TRBD1
J gene: TRBJ2-7
CDR3 DNA: TGCGCCAGTACCCGGGACAGGGGAAACGAGCAGTACTTC
CDR3 protein: CASTRDRGNEQYF

CDR3 length: 18
V gene: TRBV11-2
clone size: NA
D gene: TRBD1
J gene: TRBJ2-3
CDR3 DNA: TGTGCCAGCAGCTCACGGGACAGACAAAGCTCGGTCACAGATGCGCAGTATTTT
CDR3 protein: CASSSRDRQSSVTDAQYF

CDR3 length: 15
V gene: TRBV18
clone size: NA
D gene: NA
J gene: TRBJ1-1
CDR3 DNA: TGTGCCAGCTCACCACGAACAGTTAAGAACACTGAAGCTTTCTTT
CDR3 protein: CASSPRTVKNTEAFF

CDR3 length: 14
V gene: TRBV5-1
clone size: NA
D gene: TRBD1
J gene: TRBJ2-3
CDR3 DNA: TGCGCCAGCAGGGGACAGTTTAGCACAGATACGCAGTATTTT
CDR3 protein: CASRGQFSTDTQYF

CDR3 length: 13
V gene: TRBV5-1
clone size: NA
D gene: NA
J gene: TRBJ2-7
CDR3 DNA: TGCGCCAGCAGCGTGCAGGGAAGGGACGAGCAGTACTTC
CDR3 protein: CASSVQGRDEQYF

CDR3 length: 13
V gene: TRBV29-1
clone size: NA
D gene: TRBD1
J gene: TRBJ2-1
CDR3 DNA: TGCAGCGTTGAGGGGACAGGCTACAATGAGCAGTTCTTC
CDR3 protein: CSVEGTGYNEQFF

CDR3 length: 17
V gene: TRBV9
clone size: NA
D gene: TRBD2
J gene: TRBJ2-5
CDR3 DNA: TGTGCCAGCAGCGCCCCCCTCGGGGGGGTCTTGTGGGAGACCCAGTACTTC
CDR3 protein: CASSAPLGGVLWETQYF

CDR3 length: 15
V gene: TRBV28
clone size: NA
D gene: TRBD1
J gene: TRBJ1-1
CDR3 DNA: TGTGCCAGCAGTTCCTCCGGGACAGGGTACACTGAAGCTTTCTTT
CDR3 protein: CASSSSGTGYTEAFF

CDR3 length: 15
V gene: TRBV4-3
clone size: NA
D gene: TRBD2
J gene: TRBJ2-4
CDR3 DNA: TGCGCCAGCAGCCAGGGAGGGACTAGCCAAAACATTCAGTACTTC
CDR3 protein: CASSQGGTSQNIQYF

CDR3 length: 12
V gene: TRBV12-3/TRBV12-4
clone size: NA
D gene: NA
J gene: TRBJ2-1
CDR3 DNA: TGTGCCAGCAGTTTAATAAGCCATGAGCAGTTCTTC
CDR3 protein: CASSLISHEQFF

CDR3 length: 16
V gene: TRBV19
clone size: NA
D gene: TRBD2
J gene: TRBJ2-1
CDR3 DNA: TGTGCCAGTAGTAAGCAGACTAGCGGGGGAGTCAATGAGCAGTTCTTC
CDR3 protein: CASSKQTSGGVNEQFF

CDR3 length: 14
V gene: TRBV10-3
clone size: few
D gene: NA
J gene: TRBJ1-1
CDR3 DNA: TGTGCCATCAGTGAGAAAGCTCAGAACACTGAAGCTTTCTTT
CDR3 protein: CAISEKAQNTEAFF

CDR3 length: 14
V gene: TRBV27
clone size: few
D gene: NA
J gene: TRBJ1-2
CDR3 DNA: TGTGCCAGCAGTTTATCGAGGAGTCACTATGGCTACACCTTC
CDR3 protein: CASSLSRSHYGYTF

CDR3 length: 14
V gene: TRBV27
clone size: NA
D gene: NA
J gene: TRBJ2-5
CDR3 DNA: TGTGCCAGCAGTGGGACAATTTCCCTAGAGACCCAGTACTTC
CDR3 protein: CASSGTISLETQYF